This T cell receptor beta chain was identified in a study of OX40 agonist ivuxolimab in advanced cancers. Germline CDR1 is SGHVS and CDR2 is FQNEAQ. The V and J ends lost 5 bases and 0 bases respectively, with 17 bases between them. This CDR3 comprises 18 residues. As to this clone: Its antigen is not known.

Blood got drawn at baseline, again on cycle 4 day 1, and then on cycle 7 day 1. Study observations and caveats: Among the least clonally expanded were partial responders at 0.1-3.0 mg/kg. No antigen was identified for the clonally expanded peripheral T cells.

Clones were sequenced by immunoSEQ multiplex PCR, and TCRdb holds only the in-frame ones, with some missing. This table has some 44,000 clones, approximately 86% appearing once. This sequence originates from an adult with an advanced solid tumor such as melanoma, head and neck, liver or kidney cancer. The chain couples TRBV7-8 to TRBJ1-6; D ambiguous. The sequenced sample was CD4+ or CD8+ T cells sorted from blood, obtained in a trial of the OX40 agonist ivuxolimab. CDR3 residues: CASSHIEGPFSYNSPLHF. CDR3 bases: TGTGCCAGCAGCCACATCGAAGGTCCCTTCTCCTATAATTCACCCCTCCACTTT.